This T cell receptor beta chain was identified during a study of OX40 agonist ivuxolimab in advanced cancers. Looking at the study overall: The costimulatory receptor OX40 (CD134) was targeted by ivuxolimab, a fully human IgG2 agonistic monoclonal antibody. Intravenous ivuxolimab was administered to patients every 2 weeks at six dose levels: 0.01, 0.1, 0.3, 1.5, 3 and 10 mg/kg. Of the approximately 50 dose-escalation patients, hepatocellular carcinoma was present in roughly 19, melanoma in approximately 15, renal cell carcinoma in 9 and head and neck cancer in 9. In the dose-escalation cohort, approximately 83% of patients were male, and the mean age was around 65 years with a range of 23 to 79. Prior anti-PD-1, anti-PD-L1 or anti-CTLA-4 therapy was permitted, and checkpoint inhibitors had been received by approximately 39% of dose-escalation patients. Partial responses occurred in three dose-escalation patients: two with cutaneous melanoma and one with hepatocellular carcinoma. Peripheral TCRbeta sequencing aimed to test whether ivuxolimab altered TCR sequence diversity and caused clonal T-cell expansion. The paper describes the monotherapy dose-escalation part (N ≈ 52 patients) of the phase I trial of ivuxolimab.

The trial excluded patients who had a history of autoimmune disease or who were on systemic immunosuppression. Peripheral blood for TCR sequencing was drawn from every dose cohort at baseline, at cycle 4 day 1 and at cycle 7 day 1. Samples were obtained from an open-label, multicenter, first-in-human phase I dose-escalation trial of ivuxolimab. Adults with locally advanced or metastatic melanoma, renal cell, hepatocellular, or head and neck squamous cell carcinoma were enrolled in the trial. Before TCR sequencing, CD4+ T cells and CD8+ T cells were sorted from peripheral blood as separate populations. Overall study outcomes, separate from this receptor: Low levels of normalized T-cell clonal expansion were also shown by some nonresponding patients. In the 0.1-3.0 mg/kg groups, partial responders were among the patients with the lowest normalized peripheral clonal expansion, particularly in CD8+ T cells. Antigen specificity was not determined for the clonally expanded peripheral T cells. After ivuxolimab, CD8+ T cells had more expanded clones than CD4+ T cells on average. At doses of 0.1 to 3.0 mg/kg, clonal expansion of both CD4+ and CD8+ T cells in blood was seen between baseline and week 6.

Notes on this clone: Which antigen it targets is not known. One base away there is no much larger clone; base qualities are not given.

For sequencing of the TCRbeta CDR3 region, genomic DNA was extracted from the sorted cells. The immunoSEQ Assay was used for sequencing of TCRbeta CDR3 regions. Entries here come from immuneACCESS through TCRdb and include only in-frame sequences with V and J called. Some clones fail to appear in such tables; in the studies checked, an unresolved V gene covers under half of the shortfall, and the cause of the remainder is unknown. The sample table shows under 100,000 clones, and 80% to 95% are seen once. The top ten hold around 10% of the sample. The sequence came from an adult with an advanced solid tumor such as melanoma, head and neck, liver or kidney cancer. The source was CD4+ or CD8+ T cells sorted from blood, collected in a trial of the OX40 agonist ivuxolimab.

This receptor carries the CDR3 CASSFPQGAEETQYF. The base sequence is TGCGCCAGCAGCTTCCCCCAGGGGGCAGAGGAGACCCAGTACTTC. Here the chain combines TRBV5-1 and TRBJ2-5, with 8 bases aligning to TRBD1. Clipping removes 2 bases from V and 5 bases from J, with 8 as the unmatched junction base count. From the germline V gene, CDR1 is SGHRS and CDR2 is YFSETQ. The CDR3 numbers 15 residues from cysteine through phenylalanine. The retained sequence is limited to the CDR3, 45 bases, with the frame set at the first base.